These 21 T cell receptor beta chains came from one sample sequenced in a study of blood T cell repertoires in COVID-19. Sequenced by immunoSEQ multiplex PCR; TCRdb stores in-frame clones only, minus some. The sample carries 250,000 or so clones, 90% recorded once. The material sequenced was peripheral blood. Receptors originate from a woman in her fifties or sixties with COVID-19, enrolled during active disease.

This clone was observed a single time. This chain joins TRBV9 and TRBJ2-3; 13 positions match TRBD2. The CDR3 is made up of 16 amino acids. Per germline, CDR1 SGDLS and CDR2 YYNGEE. J lost 3 bases, V lost 0 bases, and 1 base had no gene match. The CDR3 sequence: CASSVEGLAGTDTQYF. The CDR3 DNA follows: TGTGCCAGCAGCGTAGAGGGACTAGCGGGGACAGATACGCAGTATTTT. The full variable domain, with the rest looked up from reference TRBV9 and TRBJ2-3, is DSGVTQTPKHLITATGQRVTLRCSPRSGDLSVYWYQQSLDQGLQFLIQYYNGEERAKGNILERFSAQQFPDLHSELNLSSLELGDSALYFCASSVEGLAGTDTQYFGPGTRLTVL.

This clone appeared a few times. J is TRBJ2-1 and V is TRBV27; D is unclear. V was trimmed by 8 bases and J by 5 bases, leaving 7 bases between them. CDR3 length: 11 residues. Germline V lookup: CDR1 MNHEY, CDR2 SMNVEV (reference sequence). CDR3 residues: CASGPDNEQFF. The DNA of the CDR3 is TGTGCCAGCGGCCCCGACAATGAGCAGTTCTTC.

The V call is TRBV5-4, the J call TRBJ1-6, with TRBD1 as a possible D gene (5 bases). V lost 0 bases and J 6 bases, leaving 16 bases between the germline ends. The CDR3 is 17 amino acids. In germline, CDR1 is SGHNT, CDR2 YYREEE (reference sequence). CDR3 in amino acids: CASSLGGGRKVNSPLHF. The CDR3 DNA sequence: TGTGCCAGCAGCTTGGGGGGGGGACGGAAAGTTAATTCACCCCTCCACTTT.

V and J are TRBV7-2 and TRBJ1-5; 7 bases line up with TRBD1. Trimming removed 2 bases from V and 2 bases from J; junction bases left unmatched: 6. The germline V gene has CDR1 SGHTA and CDR2 FQGNSA. CDR3 length: 16 amino acids. The CDR3 bases are TGTGCCAGCAGCTTATCTGACAGGGACGGCAATCAGCCCCAGCATTTT. Translation gives CASSLSDRDGNQPQHF.

The J gene is TRBJ2-2, the V gene TRBV4-3; D not certain. This CDR3 has 15 residues. Germline V lookup: CDR1 LGHNA, CDR2 YSLEER. Trimming removed 6 bases from V and 0 bases from J, with 11 bases in between. The CDR3 loop is CASRVDTANTGELFF. DNA for the CDR3: TGCGCCAGCAGGGTTGACACCGCGAACACCGGGGAGCTGTTTTTT.

This clone was detected once. This chain uses TRBV18 with TRBJ1-2; tentative D call: TRBD1 (5 bases). CDR3 size: 13 residues. Looked up from germline, CDR1 is KGHSH and CDR2 is LQKENI. The V gene lost 10 bases and the J gene lost 0 bases, with 12 bases spanning the gap. CDR3: CATTGVANYGYTF. As DNA, the CDR3 is TGTGCCACCACAGGTGTAGCTAACTATGGCTACACCTTC.

The chain recombines TRBV25-1 with TRBJ1-2; TRBD1 matches 7 bases. J was trimmed by 0 bases and V by 2 bases; bases with no gene match: 6. The length of the CDR3 is 16 residues. Germline lookup yields CDR1 MGHDK and CDR2 SYGVNS. As DNA, the CDR3 is TGTGCCAGCAGTGAACCACAGGGGCGAGCTAACTATGGCTACACCTTC. Protein sequence: CASSEPQGRANYGYTF.

This rearrangement joins TRBV7-3 to TRBJ1-3; D is uncertain. The germline CDR1 and CDR2 sequences are SGHTA and FQGTGA. The length of the CDR3 is 13 residues. Trimming removed 0 bases at V and 8 bases at J, with 8 bases between. The CDR3 nucleotides are TGTGCCAGCAGCTTAACCCAGGAGGACACCATATATTTT. This sequence encodes CASSLTQEDTIYF.

This chain joins TRBV9 and TRBJ1-4; TRBD1 agrees at 9 bases. This CDR3 region has 15 residues. The J segment lost 8 bases and the V segment lost 0 bases, leaving 5 bases of the junction unmatched. CDR1 SGDLS and CDR2 YYNGEE come from the germline V gene. The DNA of the CDR3 is TGTGCCAGCAGCGTAGGGACAGGGGAAGAAGAAAAACTGTTTTTT. Translating it yields CASSVGTGEEEKLFF. Using reference TRBV9 and TRBJ1-4 for the parts outside the CDR3, the full variable domain is DSGVTQTPKHLITATGQRVTLRCSPRSGDLSVYWYQQSLDQGLQFLIQYYNGEERAKGNILERFSAQQFPDLHSELNLSSLELGDSALYFCASSVGTGEEEKLFFGSGTQLSVL.

This clone was observed once. At one end the junction does not follow the germline gene, possibly because of a read error. The chain carries TRBV11-3 and TRBJ2-2; 8 nucleotides line up with TRBD1. This CDR3 region has 15 residues. The germline V gene has CDR1 SGHNT and CDR2 YENEEA. CDR3 region: CASSPRTGNAGELFF. As DNA, the CDR3 is TGTGCCAGCAGCCCTAGGACAGGGAACGCCGGGGAGCTGTTTTTT.

The chain joins TRBV7-9 to TRBJ1-4; 7 bases map to TRBD1. V shed 11 bases, J shed 5 bases, and the junction held 5 bases outside the gene matches. Germline CDR1 is SEHNR and CDR2 is FQNEAQ (reference sequence). This CDR3 contains 12 residues. The CDR3: CAARGPNEKLFF. CDR3 in DNA: TGTGCCGCGAGGGGGCCGAATGAAAAACTGTTTTTT.

The rearrangement uses TRBV19 and TRBJ1-3; a weak D match, TRBD1 (6 bases). V was shortened by 4 bases and J by 3 bases, with 16 bases between the two germline ends. The CDR3 spans 16 residues. CDR1 and CDR2 from the germline V gene are LNHDA and SQIVND (reference sequence). The CDR3 loop reads CASSNNVRGRGNTIYF. As DNA, the CDR3 is TGTGCCAGTAGTAATAACGTCAGGGGTCGTGGAAACACCATATATTTT.

This chain uses TRBV29-1 with TRBJ1-2; maybe TRBD1 (5 bases). From germline, CDR1 is SQVTM and CDR2 ANQGSEA. This CDR3 is 14 amino acids long. V was clipped by 5 bases and J by 5 bases, with 18 bases between them. CDR3 protein: CSVKAGGAGYGYTF. In nucleotides, the CDR3 is TGCAGCGTTAAGGCGGGAGGGGCGGGGTATGGCTACACCTTC.

V and J are TRBV2 and TRBJ1-4; D is unclear. The V end was cut by 6 bases, the J end by 0 bases, with 5 bases between. Germline values: CDR1 SNHLY, CDR2 FYNNEI. This CDR3 spans 13 amino acids. CDR3 DNA: TGTGCCAGCAGCCGGGCAACTAATGAAAAACTGTTTTTT. Residues: CASSRATNEKLFF.

J is TRBJ1-2 and V is TRBV7-2; a possible D gene is TRBD1 (6 bases). CDR3 length equals 14 residues. Germline-derived CDR1 and CDR2 are SGHTA and FQGNSA. V lost 3 bases to trimming and J lost 8 bases, with 16 bases between them. The CDR3 DNA reads TGTGCCAGCAGCTTCGACGGGGGGCGTCGCGGCTACACCTTC. Residues: CASSFDGGRRGYTF.

This clone appeared a few times. The gene calls are TRBV6-5 and TRBJ2-3; 15 positions agree with TRBD2. In germline, CDR1 is MNHEY, CDR2 SVGAGI. After removal of 6 bases from V and 4 bases from J, the junction contained 2 bases not matched to a gene. This CDR3 contains 15 residues. CDR3 nucleotides: TGTGCCAGCAGCGGACTAGCGGGGGGGCCAGATACGCAGTATTTT. This encodes CASSGLAGGPDTQYF.

The chain has TRBV5-1 and TRBJ2-5, with 15 bases matching TRBD2. This CDR3 region has 17 residues. CDR1 is SGHRS, CDR2 YFSETQ, per germline. V trimming: 4 bases; J trimming: 4 bases; junction bases outside the gene matches: 8. The CDR3 loop reads CASSPGGLAGGGETQYF. The CDR3 nucleotides are TGCGCCAGCAGCCCCGGGGGACTAGCGGGGGGAGGAGAGACCCAGTACTTC.

J is TRBJ1-2 and V is TRBV19; 7 bases fit TRBD1. The CDR3 has 13 amino acids. CDR1 is LNHDA and CDR2 is SQIVND in the germline V gene (reference sequence). V shed 5 bases and J 8 bases; nucleotides not matched to a gene: 8. Written as DNA, the CDR3 is TGTGCCAGTAGTGTCACAGGGGCCCCGGGCTACACCTTC. Amino acid sequence: CASSVTGAPGYTF.

The chain joins TRBV7-2 to TRBJ2-2; possibly TRBD1 for D (6 bases). Trimming pared 0 bases from V and 2 bases from J, leaving 10 bases between. This CDR3 is built from 16 residues. Germline V gives CDR1 SGHTA, CDR2 FQGNSA. Written as DNA, the CDR3 is TGTGCCAGCAGCTTAGCCAGGGGTACCAACACCGGGGAGCTGTTTTTT. Its translation is CASSLARGTNTGELFF.

This clone was recorded a few times. The chain employs TRBV19 and TRBJ1-5; no reliable D call. The V end was cut by 5 bases, the J end by 6 bases, with 11 bases between. This CDR3 has 13 residues. Per germline, CDR1 LNHDA and CDR2 SQIVND (reference sequence). In DNA form, the CDR3 reads TGTGCCAGTAGTTCGGTCGTTGCTCAGCCCCAGCATTTT. Its protein product is CASSSVVAQPQHF.

The V call is TRBV5-4, the J call TRBJ1-6; 10 bases map to TRBD1. Trimming cost V 3 bases and J 7 bases; bases outside gene matches: 1. CDR1 and CDR2 from the germline V gene are SGHNT and YYREEE (reference sequence). This CDR3 region has 14 residues. The CDR3 reads CASSSGQGNSPLHF. The DNA of the CDR3 is TGTGCCAGCAGCTCGGGACAGGGGAATTCACCCCTCCACTTT.